This entry lists 16 T cell receptor beta chains sequenced from one sample in a study of T-cell memory formation after mild COVID-19. TCRdb re-called the 5' RACE reads through MiXCR, storing one row per CDR3 protein. The sample yields fewer than 450,000 distinct CDR3 sequences, around 21% seen once. Sample: PBMCs or a T cell subset sorted from them (not recorded which). The receptors originated from an adult woman who had mild COVID-19 (a few samples of this study predate the infection). Cell type and time point are not known.

The sample holds a few counts of this clonotype. The chain carries TRBV6-5 and TRBJ2-7; 9 bases fit TRBD2. This CDR3 has 17 residues. The V segment lost 4 bases and the J segment 5 bases; nucleotides outside the gene matches: 15. Per germline, CDR1 MNHEY and CDR2 SVGAGI. The CDR3 loop reads CASSSIAGAGWIHEQYF. The CDR3 coding sequence is TGTGCCAGCAGTTCCATAGCGGGGGCAGGCTGGATTCACGAGCAGTACTTC.

The chain employs TRBV5-1 and TRBJ1-5; no reliable D call. This CDR3 is 17 amino acids long. The V and J ends lost 3 bases and 0 bases respectively, with 16 bases between them. Germline V gives CDR1 SGHRS, CDR2 YFSETQ. CDR3 bases: TGCGCCAGCAGCTGCTGCAGTTACCGGATTAGCAATCAGCCCCAGCATTTT. Translated: CASSCCSYRISNQPQHF.

This clonotype was recorded a few times. V usage is TRBV6-5 and J usage is TRBJ2-1, with D unresolved. The V gene's germline CDR1 is MNHEY and CDR2 SVGAGI. Trimming took 0 bases from V and 5 from J, leaving 8 bases between them. The CDR3 has 14 amino acids. Written as DNA, the CDR3 is TGTGCCAGCAGTTACTCCACCGTCAACAATGAGCAGTTCTTC. Its protein is CASSYSTVNNEQFF.

The genes are TRBV20-1 and TRBJ2-1, with D perhaps TRBD2 (5 bases). V lost 3 bases to trimming and J lost 11 bases, with 11 bases between them. In germline, CDR1 is DFQATT, CDR2 SNEGSKA (reference sequence). CDR3 length: 11 residues. This CDR3 reads CSASGLAQQFF. CDR3 sequence (DNA): TGCAGTGCTAGTGGGCTAGCCCAGCAGTTCTTC.

This clonotype was recorded a few times. This sequence joins TRBV7-9 and TRBJ1-5; 9 nucleotides agree with TRBD1. The CDR3 covers 15 residues. J was trimmed by 3 bases and V by 5 bases; bases with no gene match: 5. Germline V lookup: CDR1 SEHNR, CDR2 FQNEAQ (reference sequence). The CDR3 is CASSTGGLDNQPQHF. In DNA, the CDR3 is TGTGCCAGCAGCACAGGGGGCTTGGACAATCAGCCCCAGCATTTT.

J is TRBJ2-2 and V is TRBV18; weak D call: TRBD2 (5 bases). Germline-derived CDR1 and CDR2 are KGHSH and LQKENI. The CDR3 is 11 amino acids. Deletions cut 8 bases from V and 5 bases from J, with 6 bases between. CDR3 nucleotide sequence: TGTGCCAGCCGGGAAACCGGGGAGCTGTTTTTT. Translating it yields CASRETGELFF.

The chain combines TRBV5-4 with TRBJ2-1; no reliable D call. The V and J ends lost 4 bases and 1 base respectively, with 9 bases between them. The CDR3 has 14 amino acids. Germline V gene data show CDR1 as SGHNT and CDR2 as YYREEE (reference sequence). This CDR3 reads CASSPYMSYNEQFF. In DNA, the CDR3 is TGTGCCAGCAGCCCTTACATGTCCTACAATGAGCAGTTCTTC.

The chain combines TRBV10-3 with TRBJ2-3, with D possibly TRBD1 on 6 matching bases. This CDR3 has 16 amino acids. Germline CDR1 reads ENHRY; CDR2 reads SYGVKD. The V end lost 0 bases, the J end lost 6 bases, and 16 bases lay between the germline ends. The CDR3 DNA is TGTGCCATCAGTGAGTCCAAGGGGGTCCTCCAGGATACGCAGTATTTT. As protein: CAISESKGVLQDTQYF.

The chain is built from TRBV7-8 and TRBJ2-7; weak D call: TRBD1 (6 bases). From germline, CDR1 is SGHVS and CDR2 FQNEAQ. CDR3 length equals 15 residues. With 1 base removed from V and 1 base from J, the gap between germline ends came to 11 bases. CDR3 sequence: CASSLGQGPSYEQYF. DNA for the CDR3: TGTGCCAGCAGCTTAGGGCAGGGGCCTTCCTACGAGCAGTACTTC. Complete variable domain (other parts from reference TRBV7-8 and TRBJ2-7): GAGVSQSPRYKVAKRGQDVALRCDPISGHVSLFWYQQALGQGPEFLTYFQNEAQLDKSGLPSDRFFAERPEGSVSTLKIQRTQQEDSAVYLCASSLGQGPSYEQYFGPGTRLTVT.

The table lists this clonotype with many counts. The rearrangement links TRBV5-1 to TRBJ2-1; 7 positions agree with TRBD2. Per germline, CDR1 SGHRS and CDR2 YFSETQ. This CDR3 has 16 amino acids. J lost 6 bases, V lost 4 bases, and 13 bases had no gene match. The CDR3 region has the DNA TGCGCCAGCAGCCAATACGTTGGCGGGAGTGGCAATGAGCAGTTCTTC. It codes for CASSQYVGGSGNEQFF.

The gene calls are TRBV29-1 and TRBJ2-5; no clear D gene. CDR1 and CDR2 (germline): SQVTM, ANQGSEA. Trimming removed 3 bases at V and 2 bases at J, with 1 base between. This CDR3 region has 10 residues. The CDR3 DNA reads TGCAGCGTTGATCAAGAGACCCAGTACTTC. Translating it yields CSVDQETQYF.

The genes are TRBV27 and TRBJ2-5, with TRBD1 identical over 7 bases. The germline CDR1 and CDR2 sequences are MNHEY and SMNVEV (reference sequence). The CDR3 length is 15 residues. V was pared by 6 bases and J by 2 bases, with 9 bases of the junction left unmatched. The CDR3 region is CASSKNRQGQETQYF. The CDR3 DNA is TGTGCCAGCAGCAAAAACAGACAGGGTCAAGAGACCCAGTACTTC.

The rearrangement joins TRBV20-1 to TRBJ2-1; D assignment may be TRBD1 or TRBD2 (5 bases each). V lost 6 bases, J lost 8 bases, and 11 bases lay in between. Germline V CDR1 and CDR2: DFQATT, SNEGSKA (reference sequence). This CDR3 has 11 residues. The chain's CDR3 is CSAIGTYEQFF. The CDR3 DNA is TGCAGTGCCATTGGGACCTATGAGCAGTTCTTC.

The CDR3 DNA reads TGTGCCAGCAGCCGCGAGGAACAAGAGACCCAGTACTTC. Residues: CASSREEQETQYF. The gene calls are TRBV7-9 and TRBJ2-5; D gene unclear. The CDR3 is 13 amino acids. Germline V CDR1 and CDR2: SEHNR, FQNEAQ (reference sequence). Trimming left V 5 bases short and J 2 bases short, with 9 bases between.

The rearrangement links TRBV27 to TRBJ2-1; 13 positions agree with TRBD2. CDR1 is MNHEY and CDR2 is SMNVEV in the germline V gene (reference sequence). The CDR3 is made up of 16 amino acids. V was pared by 10 bases and J by 2 bases, with 8 bases of the junction left unmatched. The CDR3 is CATTGLAGRTYNEQFF. The CDR3 DNA sequence: TGTGCCACCACGGGACTAGCGGGAAGGACCTACAATGAGCAGTTCTTC.

This clonotype was observed a few times. The rearrangement uses TRBV9 and TRBJ2-1; 11 bases are shared with TRBD2. Germline V gives CDR1 SGDLS, CDR2 YYNGEE. The V segment lost 3 bases and the J segment 6 bases; nucleotides outside the gene matches: 8. The CDR3 is made up of 16 amino acids. The CDR3 region is CASSGSGLAGFNEQFF. For the CDR3, the DNA is TGTGCCAGCAGCGGCAGCGGACTAGCGGGCTTCAATGAGCAGTTCTTC.